These 17 T cell receptor beta chains originate from one sample sequenced in a study of T-cell reconstitution after alpha-beta-depleted transplantation in children. Unique molecular identifiers were used to barcode this TCRbeta library. One entry per CDR3 protein, called by TCRdb with MiXCR from the PCR reads. The sample has fewer than 1 million distinct CDR3 sequences, less than 20% seen once. Sequenced here: PBMCs, mostly from graft donor cells, sampled 360 days after TCRalphabeta/CD19-depleted stem cell transplant. The receptors here all came from a male patient younger than 18 who had a stem cell transplant for acute lymphoblastic leukemia, so the T cells may come from the graft donor.

This clonotype was picked up many times. This chain connects TRBV3-1 to TRBJ2-7; no definite D call. This CDR3 has 12 amino acids. Per the germline V gene, CDR1 is LGHDT and CDR2 is YNNKEL (reference sequence). V was cut by 4 bases and J by 1 base, with 5 bases left in between. The CDR3 region has the DNA TGTGCCAGCAGCCGGAATTCCTACGAGCAGTACTTC. Protein product: CASSRNSYEQYF.

This chain connects TRBV15 to TRBJ2-1, with TRBD1 matching over 9 bases. The ends lost 5 bases at V and 2 bases at J; junction bases unmatched: 16. The CDR3 totals 19 residues. CDR1 LNHNV and CDR2 YYDKDF come from the germline V gene (reference sequence). Written as DNA, the CDR3 is TGTGCCACCAGCCCGACACGACAGCGACAGGGGGGCACCTACAATGAGCAGTTCTTC. Its protein product is CATSPTRQRQGGTYNEQFF.

The CDR3 DNA sequence: TGTGCCAGCAGCTTATTCCGGGGCGTCGGTGAAAAACTGTTTTTT. It yields the protein CASSLFRGVGEKLFF. V is TRBV11-2 and J is TRBJ1-4, with a possible D match to TRBD1 (5 bases). The CDR3 contains 15 residues. Germline V gives CDR1 SGHAT, CDR2 FQNNGV. V lost 2 bases to trimming and J lost 7 bases, with 14 bases between them.

This clonotype was counted between two and nine times. This chain joins TRBV5-1 and TRBJ2-7; D is perhaps TRBD1 (6 bases). Deletions cut 6 bases from V and 3 bases from J, with 13 bases between. The CDR3 loop spans 13 amino acids. Germline V CDR1 and CDR2: SGHRS, YFSETQ. The CDR3 spells CASNREGDYEQYF. For the CDR3, the DNA is TGCGCCAGCAACAGGGAAGGGGACTACGAGCAGTACTTC.

This clonotype was recorded a few times. The chain carries TRBV5-6 and TRBJ2-3; a weak D match, TRBD1 (7 bases). V was cut by 5 bases and J by 3 bases, with 13 bases left in between. The CDR3 has 14 amino acids. The V gene's germline CDR1 is SGHDT and CDR2 YYEEEE. The CDR3 bases are TGTGCCAGCAGGAACAGGGGAGGAACAGATACGCAGTATTTT. Translation gives CASRNRGGTDTQYF. The complete variable domain, with remaining parts taken from reference TRBV5-6 and TRBJ2-3, reads DAGVTQSPTHLIKTRGQQVTLRCSPKSGHDTVSWYQQALGQGPQFIFQYYEEEERQRGNFPDRFSGHQFPNYSSELNVNALLLGDSALYLCASRNRGGTDTQYFGPGTRLTVL.

This clonotype was recorded at least ten times. CDR3 protein: CSARGLAGVAKNIQYF. In DNA, the CDR3 is TGCAGTGCTCGGGGATTGGCGGGAGTAGCCAAAAACATTCAGTACTTC. The genes are TRBV20-1 and TRBJ2-4, with TRBD2 matching 7 bases. The germline V gene has CDR1 DFQATT and CDR2 SNEGSKA (reference sequence). The CDR3 runs 16 residues. Trimming at V came to 5 bases and at J to 0 bases, leaving 10 bases not matched to a gene.

This clonotype was seen a few times. The V call is TRBV7-3, the J call TRBJ2-1; D may match TRBD1 or TRBD2 (5 bases each). V lost 0 bases, J lost 7 bases, and 19 bases lay in between. The CDR3 has 17 residues. CDR1 is SGHTA and CDR2 is FQGTGA in the germline V gene. CDR3 sequence: CASSLTGSPLGTNEQFF. The CDR3, as DNA: TGTGCCAGCAGCTTAACGGGCAGTCCACTCGGGACGAATGAGCAGTTCTTC.

This clonotype was picked up a small number of times. The chain is built from TRBV4-2 and TRBJ2-7; 14 bases match TRBD2. From germline, CDR1 is LGHNA and CDR2 YNFKEQ. The trim removed 0 bases at V and 3 bases at J, leaving 13 bases unmatched. The CDR3 length is 20 residues. CDR3 DNA: TGTGCCAGCAGCCAAGATCGGCAGGGGCGGGGACTAGCGGGAGTCTACGAGCAGTACTTC. This sequence encodes CASSQDRQGRGLAGVYEQYF.

The genes are TRBV5-1 and TRBJ2-5; possibly TRBD2 for D (5 bases). The germline V gene has CDR1 SGHRS and CDR2 YFSETQ. The CDR3 covers 16 residues. V dropped 2 bases and J dropped 1 base, with 15 bases sitting between them. CDR3 nucleotide sequence: TGCGCCAGCAGCTTTTCCCGAGGGTTGGGCCAAGAGACCCAGTACTTC. Translation gives CASSFSRGLGQETQYF.

The V gene is TRBV15, the J gene TRBJ2-5, with D uncertain. The V gene's germline CDR1 is LNHNV and CDR2 YYDKDF (reference sequence). This CDR3 region has 11 residues. V was cut by 7 bases and J by 2 bases, with 5 bases left in between. The CDR3 nucleotides read TGTGCCACCAATTTTCAAGAGACCCAGTACTTC. This sequence encodes CATNFQETQYF.

This clonotype was recorded at least ten times. CDR3 bases: TGCGCCAGCAGCCGTTCACAGGGGAGGTACGAGCAGTACTTC. This sequence encodes CASSRSQGRYEQYF. The rearrangement uses TRBV5-1 and TRBJ2-7, with D tentatively TRBD1 (7 bases). The CDR3 is 14 amino acids. V lost 4 bases and J 4 bases, leaving 15 bases between the germline ends. Germline lookup yields CDR1 SGHRS and CDR2 YFSETQ.

This clonotype has more than one count but fewer than ten. V and J are TRBV2 and TRBJ2-1; D is undetermined. Germline CDR1 SNHLY, CDR2 FYNNEI. This CDR3 is built from 12 residues. V lost 5 bases and J lost 6, with 8 bases in between. The DNA of the CDR3 is TGTGCCAGCAGTTTTCTAGTCAATGAGCAGTTCTTC. Translating it yields CASSFLVNEQFF.

CDR3 coding DNA: TGTGCCAGACCACTGCGGGAGGACACCGGGGAGCTGTTTTTT. Protein product: CARPLREDTGELFF. The chain carries TRBV7-9 and TRBJ2-2, with 8 bases that match TRBD2. The ends lost 9 bases at V and 3 bases at J; junction bases unmatched: 6. Germline V lookup: CDR1 SEHNR, CDR2 FQNEAQ (reference sequence). CDR3 length: 14 residues.

A remark on this clonotype: Compared with germline, one end of the junction differs, possibly owing to a read error. The chain combines TRBV2 with TRBJ1-4; D gene unclear. Germline loops: CDR1 SNHLY, CDR2 FYNNEI. The CDR3 has 11 residues. The CDR3 protein is CASEATGSPVF. In nucleotides, the CDR3 is TGTGCCAGCGAGGCCACGGGAAGTCCGGTTTTT.

This clonotype occurred a few times. The CDR3 is CASRWTVYSNQPQHF. The CDR3 DNA is TGTGCCAGCAGATGGACGGTCTATAGCAATCAGCCCCAGCATTTT. The rearrangement uses TRBV5-5 and TRBJ1-5; D is uncertain. Trimming stripped 5 bases from V and 0 bases from J, with 12 bases between. The CDR3 covers 15 residues. The germline V gene encodes CDR1 SGHKS and CDR2 YYEKEE (reference sequence).

This clonotype was detected only once. The chain has TRBV4-1 and TRBJ2-7; no firm D call. There are 15 residues in the CDR3. The V end was cut by 1 base, the J end by 5 bases, with 15 bases between. From germline, CDR1 is MGHRA and CDR2 YSYEKL. The CDR3 DNA reads as TGCGCCAGCAGCCAAGCGGCTACGCCCAGCGACGAGCAGTACTTC. As protein: CASSQAATPSDEQYF.

A few counts support this clonotype. This sequence joins TRBV12-3 or TRBV12-4 and TRBJ2-1; 16 bases match TRBD2. The CDR3 contains 15 residues. Germline trimming cut 6 bases from V and 8 bases from J; bases unmatched to any gene: 4. The CDR3 loop reads CASRPGTSGRDEQFF. The DNA of the CDR3 is TGTGCCAGCAGGCCCGGGACTAGCGGGAGGGATGAGCAGTTCTTC.